This is a list of T cell receptor beta chains from one sample in a study of blood T cell repertoires in COVID-19. Assay: immunoSEQ multiplex PCR; the TCRdb copy retains only in-frame clones and omits some. This sample carries roughly 100,000 clones, around 83% of them seen once, and the ten largest clones take 2%. Specimen: peripheral blood. Receptors were obtained from a man in his 70s with active or convalescent COVID-19. CDR3s include the opening cysteine and the closing phenylalanine or tryptophan. D genes are given only for firm matches. Not every row has a clone size; where given, it reads once, few, many or a size class.

few - 12 TRBJ1-3 TRBV2 CASNYQGGTIYF TGTGCCAGCAATTACCAGGGAGGCACCATATATTTT
- - 14 TRBJ2-5 TRBV5-6 CASSLLSGRETQYF TGTGCCAGCAGCTTGTTATCAGGGCGAGAGACCCAGTACTTC
- - 13 TRBJ2-7 TRBV6-2/TRBV6-3 CASSYSSQYEQYF TGTGCCAGCAGTTACTCATCACAGTACGAGCAGTACTTC
- - 15 TRBJ1-6 TRBV19 CASTPGGSWGAPLHF TGTGCCAGTACCCCCGGAGGGAGTTGGGGGGCACCCCTCCACTTT
- - 12 TRBJ1-1 TRBV28 CATRPRNTEAFF TGTGCCACGCGGCCGAGGAACACTGAAGCTTTCTTT
- - 13 TRBJ1-2 TRBV27 CASSFRGGDGYTF TGTGCCAGCAGTTTCCGTGGAGGGGATGGCTACACCTTC
- TRBD1 14 TRBJ1-5 TRBV24-1 CATSDLQGKEPQHF TGTGCCACCAGTGACTTACAGGGGAAGGAGCCCCAGCATTTT
- - 13 TRBJ1-2 TRBV27 CASSSRSGAGYTF TGTGCCAGCAGTTCGAGGTCAGGGGCGGGCTACACCTTC
- - 14 TRBJ1-1 TRBV18 CASSPAQINTEAFF TGTGCCAGCTCACCAGCGCAAATCAACACTGAAGCTTTCTTT
- - 14 TRBJ2-7 TRBV7-2 CASSLVGRGGQQYF TGTGCCAGCAGCTTAGTGGGCAGGGGTGGCCAGCAGTACTTC
- TRBD2 15 TRBJ2-2 TRBV7-2 CASSFAGGLTGELFF TGTGCCAGCAGCTTTGCGGGGGGGCTCACCGGGGAGCTGTTTTTT
- - 17 TRBJ1-2 TRBV7-9 CASSLAVGDGGGGGYTF TGTGCCAGCAGCTTAGCGGTTGGGGACGGCGGGGGAGGCGGCTACACCTTC
- - 13 TRBJ1-1 TRBV2 CASVKTRESEAFF TGTGCCAGCGTTAAAACTCGGGAATCCGAAGCTTTCTTT
- TRBD1 16 TRBJ1-1 TRBV19 CASSLMGTDLNTEAFF TGTGCCAGTAGCCTTATGGGGACAGATCTGAACACTGAAGCTTTCTTT
- - 12 TRBJ1-4 TRBV7-8 CASSLVWGELFF TGTGCCAGCAGCTTAGTATGGGGAGAACTGTTTTTT
- TRBD2 16 TRBJ2-3 TRBV11-2 CASSSTGRGFTDTQYF TGTGCCAGCAGCTCGACTGGGCGGGGGTTCACAGATACGCAGTATTTT
- TRBD2 14 TRBJ2-1 TRBV29-1 CSVSQRGLYNEQFF TGCAGCGTTTCTCAGCGGGGTTTATACAATGAGCAGTTCTTC
- - 15 TRBJ2-3 TRBV27 CASSLEGRGTDTQYF TGTGCCAGCAGTTTGGAGGGAAGGGGCACAGATACGCAGTATTTT
- - 13 TRBJ2-6 TRBV13 CASSYDRINVLTF TGTGCCAGCAGCTACGACAGGATCAACGTCCTGACTTTC
- TRBD1 13 TRBJ1-1 TRBV11-2 CASSPDRGTEAFF TGTGCCAGCAGCCCAGACAGGGGCACTGAAGCTTTCTTT